This TCR beta chain was found in a study of metastatic and nonmetastatic thyroid tumors. Study results and limitations: Reportedly, malignant thyroid tumors had significantly higher TCR beta diversity than benign nodules, in blood and tumor.

This clone was counted ten times or more. Its antigen remains unidentified. Original analysis: Across clinicopathological groups, CDR3 differences served as the basis for building a distant-metastasis classifier for papillary thyroid cancer. Using MiXCR, TCRdb reanalyzed the PCR reads. For this entry, the V and J calls and clone size follow TCRdb and not the study's own pipeline. The sample comprises roughly 70,000 clones, around 18% of which are singletons, and roughly 13% rests with the top ten. No treatment of any kind had been given to any patient before thyroid surgery. The source of this sequence is a female donor with papillary thyroid cancer or a benign thyroid nodule (not recorded which). Some clones in this sample may be carry-over from other donors' samples. The sample was blood.

The chain's CDR3 is CASSARQSSYEQYF. Written as DNA, the CDR3 is TGTGCCAGCAGTGCCCGACAGAGCTCCTACGAGCAGTACTTC. The chain combines TRBV2 with TRBJ2-7; possible D gene TRBD1, 5 bases. The CDR3 runs 14 residues. Germline V gene sequence: CDR1 SNHLY, CDR2 FYNNEI. V was cut by 4 bases and J by 0 bases, with 10 bases left in between.